This record covers a single TCR beta chain. Data came from immunoSEQ multiplex PCR; TCRdb stores just in-frame clones and leaves some out. The sample gives about 170,000 clones, 80% to 90% of which show up once; roughly 15% is in the top ten. Seattle patients were enrolled during active infection and followed longitudinally. This entry is derived from a study of blood T cell repertoires in COVID-19. Trimming at V came to 1 base and at J to 6 bases, leaving 9 bases not matched to a gene. The CDR3 length is 16 residues. CDR1 is SGHTA and CDR2 is FQGNSA in the germline V gene. The genes are TRBV7-2 and TRBJ2-1; TRBD2 matches 7 bases. The material sequenced was peripheral blood. The clonotype comes from a woman aged 70-85 years with COVID-19, enrolled during active disease. CDR3 amino acids: CASSLDGLVSLNEQFF. Here the CDR3 DNA reads TGTGCCAGCAGCTTAGATGGACTAGTATCCCTCAATGAGCAGTTCTTC.